Listed here is a single T cell receptor (beta chain). This sample is drawn from a study of graft-versus-host responses after intestinal transplantation. Study in general: Those transplanted obtained multivisceral, liver-intestinal, or isolated intestinal grafts.

Germline V gene lookup returns CDR1 SGDLS and CDR2 YYNGEE. The CDR3 extends over 15 amino acids. V dropped 4 bases and J dropped 5 bases, with 18 bases sitting between them. Assay: immunoSEQ multiplex PCR; the TCRdb copy retains only in-frame clones and omits some. The sample includes over 15,000 clones, approximately 86% of them seen just once. The TCR was taken from a human patient who received an intestinal transplant, so some T cells may come from the graft donor. Sequenced material: PBMCs, taken just over 230 days after intestinal transplant. J is TRBJ2-5 and V is TRBV9; D is uncertain. CDR3 residues: CASSPRWGLLETQYF. As DNA, the CDR3 is TGTGCCAGCAGCCCAAGGTGGGGTCTTTTGGAGACCCAGTACTTC. The variable domain in full, completed from reference TRBV9 and TRBJ2-5, reads DSGVTQTPKHLITATGQRVTLRCSPRSGDLSVYWYQQSLDQGLQFLIQYYNGEERAKGNILERFSAQQFPDLHSELNLSSLELGDSALYFCASSPRWGLLETQYFGPGTRLLVL.